This is a list of T cell receptor beta chains from one sample in a study of T cells after yellow fever vaccination. TCRdb called the 5' RACE reads again in MiXCR, with one record for every CDR3 protein. The sample consists of about 370,000 distinct CDR3 sequences, more than 9% of them appearing once. The sequenced sample was PBMCs, obtained on the day of the first yellow fever vaccination. Source of these receptors: a man younger than 35 who received the YFV17D yellow fever vaccine. Each CDR3 is given without its conserved first and last residue. Expanded clones get a size class; other rows say once, few or many, or leave the size out.

V gene,clone size,CDR3 protein
TRBV12-3/TRBV12-4,NA,ASSFRGLNYGYT
TRBV9,NA,ASSVRVRGQETQY
TRBV5-1,many,ASSLTGGNTEAF
TRBV10-3,NA,AISDSAGGDIQY
TRBV24-1,NA,ATRFRTSMISNQPQH
TRBV7-9,NA,ASSLDGEAPLH
TRBV5-4,NA,ASSLGRDRVQETQY
TRBV5-1,few,ASSSWQGETQY
TRBV7-2,many,ASSPGWRGGGDTQY
TRBV6-5,NA,ASSYSIVLLASGGNEQF
TRBV5-6,NA,ASSLAIAVYNEQF
TRBV4-2,few,ASSQDRGLTYEQY
TRBV5-1,many,ASSWQQQETQY
TRBV14,NA,ASSQQWAGLGSPLH
TRBV6-6,few,ASIGFGSEKLF
TRBV5-1,NA,ASSSEPRGTNEKLF
TRBV6-1,NA,ASSERPGGGWTEAF
TRBV10-2,few,ASKAGYPYEQY
TRBV7-9,NA,ASSMKAGANTDTQY
TRBV27,NA,ASSHDPDGHNSPLH